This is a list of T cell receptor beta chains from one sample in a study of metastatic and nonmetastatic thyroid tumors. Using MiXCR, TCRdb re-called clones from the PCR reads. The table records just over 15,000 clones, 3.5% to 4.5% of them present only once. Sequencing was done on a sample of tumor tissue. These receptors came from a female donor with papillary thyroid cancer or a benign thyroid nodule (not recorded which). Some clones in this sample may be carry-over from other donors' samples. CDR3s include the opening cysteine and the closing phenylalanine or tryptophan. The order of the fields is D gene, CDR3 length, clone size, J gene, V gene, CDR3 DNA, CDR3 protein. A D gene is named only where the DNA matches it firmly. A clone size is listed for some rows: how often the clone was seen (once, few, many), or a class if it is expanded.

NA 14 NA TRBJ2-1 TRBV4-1 TGCGCCAGCAGCCCACTTCTACGAACCAATGAGCAGTTCTTC CASSPLLRTNEQFF
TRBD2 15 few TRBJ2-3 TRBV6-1 TGTGCCAGCAGTGGACTAGCGGGAGGCCCATATACGCAGTATTTT CASSGLAGGPYTQYF
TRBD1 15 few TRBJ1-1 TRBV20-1 TGCAGTGCTAGGGGTATACAGGGGGGCTACACTGAAGCTTTCTTT CSARGIQGGYTEAFF
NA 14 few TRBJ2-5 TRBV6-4 TGTGCCATCCCCGGCGCGGGGTACCAAGAGACCCAATACTTC CAIPGAGYQETQYF
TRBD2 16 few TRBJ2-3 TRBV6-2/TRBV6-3 TGTGCCAGCAGTTCTGGGACTAGCGGGGGGGCAGATACGCAGTATTTT CASSSGTSGGADTQYF
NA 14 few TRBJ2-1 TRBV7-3 TGTGCCAGCAGCTTAACCGGGGACTACAATGAGCAGTTCTTC CASSLTGDYNEQFF
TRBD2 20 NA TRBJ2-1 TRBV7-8 TGTGCCAGCAGCTTAGCGGCCGGGACTAGCGGGGTCAGCTCCTACAATGAGCAGTTCTTC CASSLAAGTSGVSSYNEQFF
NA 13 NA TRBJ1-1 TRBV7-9 TGTGCCAGCAGCCGTACACTGAACACTGAAGCTTTCTTT CASSRTLNTEAFF
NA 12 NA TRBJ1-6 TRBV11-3 TGTGCCAGCAGCTTAGGCGGGGCTCCCCTCCACTTT CASSLGGAPLHF
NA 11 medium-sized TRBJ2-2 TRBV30 TGTGCCTGGAGTCGAACCGGGGAGCTGTTTTTT CAWSRTGELFF
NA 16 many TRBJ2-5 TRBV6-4 TGTGCCAGCAGTGACTCGGCCCAAGGGGAGAGGGAGACCCAGTACTTC CASSDSAQGERETQYF
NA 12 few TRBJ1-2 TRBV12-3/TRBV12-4 TGTGCCAGCAGTCTTGGACAGTATGGCTACACCTTC CASSLGQYGYTF
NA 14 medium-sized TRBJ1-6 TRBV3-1 TGTGCCAGCAGCCAAGTCGTCTATAATTCACCCCTCCACTTT CASSQVVYNSPLHF
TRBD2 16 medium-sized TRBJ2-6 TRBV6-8 TGTGCCAGCAGTCCCCGGGGGGGCGCTGGGGCCAACGTCCTGACTTTC CASSPRGGAGANVLTF